This T cell receptor beta chain was recovered during a study of CD8 T cells in Susac syndrome (dated by TCRdb to about 2019). At the level of the whole study: Among the Susac syndrome patients who were sequenced, clinically active disease was present in more than five and clinical remission was observed in roughly eight. At the time of blood withdrawal, Susac syndrome patients were either therapy-naive, taking corticosteroids (with some also receiving IVIg), or on IVIg alone. Whether CD8+ T cell activation and differentiation in Susac syndrome was antigen driven was tested using repertoire sequencing. The clonality of the CD8+ T cell repertoire was compared across approximately twelve healthy donors, some 14 Susac syndrome patients and around 15 multiple sclerosis patients.

High-throughput TCR beta sequencing profiled peripheral blood CD8+ and CD4+ T cells from healthy donors, Susac syndrome patients and multiple sclerosis patients. Susac syndrome patients met recently defined diagnostic criteria for definite or probable disease. Bulk CD8+ and CD4+ T cells were purified by magnetic negative isolation, while CD8+ TEMRA cells were enriched using FACS. Blood was collected in EDTA tubes and processed within 24 hours, with PBMCs isolated through density gradient centrifugation. PBMCs destined for TCR sequencing were cryopreserved in liquid nitrogen and later thawed in a 37 °C water bath. The sorted or isolated CD4+, CD8+ and CD8+ TEMRA cells reached a purity of at least 90%. Results and caveats for the whole study, not just this receptor: Susac syndrome CD8+ repertoires showed clonal expansion, highest in CD8+ TEMRA cells and greater in clinically active than remitting patients. In the total CD8+ and CD8+ TEMRA repertoires, 15 to 20 and five Susac-specific public clones, respectively, were identified. The number of individuals in the TCR sequencing and HLA analysis was acknowledged as relatively small.

RNA was extracted with the RNeasy kit and 0.5 to 1 ug was reverse transcribed using random hexamers. The immunoSEQ multiplex PCR assay, covering 54 Vbeta and 13 Jbeta segments, was used to amplify TCR beta CDR3 regions. To correct PCR amplification bias, a synthetic template baseline was used for both primer optimization and computational correction. The authors' analysis ran thus. Reads were assigned to V, D and J genes according to IMGT and analyzed in immunoSEQ Analyzer, with only productive sequences retained. Clonality was calculated as one minus the Shannon entropy normalized by log2 of the number of productive unique sequences. Public and private clones were assessed among the 100 most prevalent clones of each patient and control. Susac-specific clones were defined as absent from healthy and MS cohorts, 850 to 1,300 published viral clones and other ImmuneACCESS disease sequences. The raw public data were reprocessed by TCRdb itself: fastp quality trimming at Q25, MiXCR clonotype calling, in-frame beta chains only. All rows with the same CDR3 protein become a single entry with the most common DNA and genes. TCRdb, rather than the study authors, made the V and J calls. Counted in this sample were roughly 89,000 distinct CDR3 sequences; 95% to 97% of them appeared once. The leading ten clones occupy roughly 0.68% of the sample.

Concerning this clonotype: Its binding antigen is unknown. Qualities for individual bases were not recorded, and no much larger clone is one base off.

Based on the germline V gene (reference sequence), the CDR1 and CDR2 sequences are DFQATT and SNEGSKA. CDR3 length: 14 amino acids, cysteine to phenylalanine. Only the CDR3 DNA stays, 42 bases, in frame from base 1. Germline trimming: 5 bases from V, 6 bases from J; junction bases outside gene matches: 9. The chain is made from TRBV20-1 and TRBJ2-3; a stretch of 9 junction bases matches TRBD2. The sequence derives from a human donor with Susac syndrome. Material for sequencing was CD8+ T cells from PBMCs. Here is the DNA: TGCAGTGCTCGAGGGGCGGGGGGGCTGGATACGCAGTATTTT. The encoded protein is CSARGAGGLDTQYF.